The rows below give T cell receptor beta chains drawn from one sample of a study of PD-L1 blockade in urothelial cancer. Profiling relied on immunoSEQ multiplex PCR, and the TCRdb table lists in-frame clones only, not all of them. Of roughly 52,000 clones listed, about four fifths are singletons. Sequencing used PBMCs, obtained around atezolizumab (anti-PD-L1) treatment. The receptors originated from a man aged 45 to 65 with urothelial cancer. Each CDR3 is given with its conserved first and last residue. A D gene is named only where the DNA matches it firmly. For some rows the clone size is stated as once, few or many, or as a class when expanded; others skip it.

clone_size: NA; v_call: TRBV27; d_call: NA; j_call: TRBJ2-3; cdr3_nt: TGTGCCAGCACGCGGGACTCTGGGACAGATACGCAGTATTTT; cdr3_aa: CASTRDSGTDTQYF
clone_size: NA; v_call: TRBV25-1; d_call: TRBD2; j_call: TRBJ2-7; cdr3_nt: TGTGCCAGCAGTGGGGGACTAGTCCGCTCCTACGAGCAGTACTTC; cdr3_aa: CASSGGLVRSYEQYF
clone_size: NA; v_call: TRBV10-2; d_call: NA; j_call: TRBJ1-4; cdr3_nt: TGCGCCAGCAGTATCGGGGAAAAACTGTTTTTT; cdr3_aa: CASSIGEKLFF
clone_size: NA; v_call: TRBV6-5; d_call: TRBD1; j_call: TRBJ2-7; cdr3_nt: TGTGCCATCAGGGACAGGACAACCTACGAGCAGTACTTC; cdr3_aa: CAIRDRTTYEQYF
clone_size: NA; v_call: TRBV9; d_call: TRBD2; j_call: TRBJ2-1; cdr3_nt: TGTGCCAGCAGCGTAGTGGAGCGGGGGGCCTACAATGAGCAGTTCTTC; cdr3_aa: CASSVVERGAYNEQFF
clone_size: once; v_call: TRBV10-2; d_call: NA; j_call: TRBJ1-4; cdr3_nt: TGCGCCAGCAGTGTACCAGGGAACAATGAAAAACTGTTTTTT; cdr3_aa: CASSVPGNNEKLFF
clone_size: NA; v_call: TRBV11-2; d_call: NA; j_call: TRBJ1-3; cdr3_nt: TGTGCCAGCAGCTTAAGGCGACAGGCCTTATCTGGAAACACCATATATTTT; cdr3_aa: CASSLRRQALSGNTIYF
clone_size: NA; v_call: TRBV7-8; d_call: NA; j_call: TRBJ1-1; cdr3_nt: TGTGCCAGCAGCCCACAGATGAACACTGAAGCTTTCTTT; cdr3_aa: CASSPQMNTEAFF
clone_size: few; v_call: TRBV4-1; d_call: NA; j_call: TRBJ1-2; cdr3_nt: TGCGCCAGCAGCCAAGATGGCAGAAGTACCTATGGCTACACCTTC; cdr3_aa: CASSQDGRSTYGYTF
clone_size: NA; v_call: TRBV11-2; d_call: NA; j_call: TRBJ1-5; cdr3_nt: TGTGCCAGCAGCTTAGGTTATAGCAATCAGCCCCAGCATTTT; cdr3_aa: CASSLGYSNQPQHF
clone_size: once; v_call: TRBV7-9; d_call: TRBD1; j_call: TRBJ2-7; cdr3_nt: TGTGCCAGCAGCCTCGCGGACAGGCGGAGCTCCTACGAGCAGTACTTC; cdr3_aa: CASSLADRRSSYEQYF
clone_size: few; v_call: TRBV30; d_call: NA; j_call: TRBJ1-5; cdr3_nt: TGTGCCTGGAGTGTTCCGCAGGGGAGTCAGCCCCAGCATTTT; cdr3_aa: CAWSVPQGSQPQHF
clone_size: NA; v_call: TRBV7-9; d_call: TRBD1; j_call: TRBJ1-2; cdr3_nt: TGTGCCAGCAGCTTAAGCGACAGGGCCCGTGATGGCTACACCTTC; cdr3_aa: CASSLSDRARDGYTF
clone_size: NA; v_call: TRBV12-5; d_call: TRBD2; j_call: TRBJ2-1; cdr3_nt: TGTGCTAGTGGTTTGGGACACCTGGGGGGGGGAAATAATGAGCAGTTCTTC; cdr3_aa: CASGLGHLGGGNNEQFF
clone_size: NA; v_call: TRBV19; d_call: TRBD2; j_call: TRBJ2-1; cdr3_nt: TGTGCCAGTAGACTAGCGGCGCCTGTGGGTGAGCAGTTCTTC; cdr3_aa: CASRLAAPVGEQFF
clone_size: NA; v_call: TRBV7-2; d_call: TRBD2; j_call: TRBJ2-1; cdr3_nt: TGTGCCAGCAGCTTCCACGGGGTAGCGGGAAGTGAGCAGTTCTTC; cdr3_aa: CASSFHGVAGSEQFF
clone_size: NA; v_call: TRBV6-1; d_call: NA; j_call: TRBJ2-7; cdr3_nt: TGTGCCAGCAGTGAATGGCAGGGGATTTACGAGCAGTACTTC; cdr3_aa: CASSEWQGIYEQYF
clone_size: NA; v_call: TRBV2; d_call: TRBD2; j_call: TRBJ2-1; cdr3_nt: TGTGCCAGCAGTGGGGCTAGCGGGAGGATCTACAATGAGCAGTTCTTC; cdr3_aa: CASSGASGRIYNEQFF
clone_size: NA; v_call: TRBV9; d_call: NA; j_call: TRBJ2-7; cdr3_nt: TGTGCCAGCAGCACCGGGATGGGTCCATTCTTCTACGAGCAGTACTTC; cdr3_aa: CASSTGMGPFFYEQYF
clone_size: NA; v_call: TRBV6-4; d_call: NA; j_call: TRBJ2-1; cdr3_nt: TGTGCCAGCAGTCAGGGTGCCTACAATGAGCAGTTCTTC; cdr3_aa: CASSQGAYNEQFF
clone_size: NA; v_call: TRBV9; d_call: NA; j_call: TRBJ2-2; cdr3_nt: TGTGCCAGCAGCGCCGCCGGGGAGCTGTTTTTT; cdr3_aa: CASSAAGELFF
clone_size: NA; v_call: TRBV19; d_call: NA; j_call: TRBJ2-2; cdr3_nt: TGTGCCAGTAGAGTACACCCCGTCGGGGAGCTGTTTTTT; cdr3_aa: CASRVHPVGELFF
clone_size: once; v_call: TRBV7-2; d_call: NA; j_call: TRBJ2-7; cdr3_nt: TGTGCCAGCAGCTTAGCGTCGAGCCCCTCCTACGAGCAGTACTTC; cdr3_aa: CASSLASSPSYEQYF
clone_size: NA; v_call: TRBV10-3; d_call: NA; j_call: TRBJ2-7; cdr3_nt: TGTGCCATCAAGGGGTCCTCCTACGAGCAGTACTTC; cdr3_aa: CAIKGSSYEQYF
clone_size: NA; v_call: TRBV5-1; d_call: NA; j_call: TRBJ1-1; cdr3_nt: TGCGCCAGCAGCCTCCCTGGGGGGTTGAACACTGAAGCTTTCTTT; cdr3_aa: CASSLPGGLNTEAFF
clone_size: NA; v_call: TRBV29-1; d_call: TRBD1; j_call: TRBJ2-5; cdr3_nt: TGCAGCGTTGAGAGTGGGGGCAGGGGGCTCGGGACCCAGTACTTC; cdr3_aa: CSVESGGRGLGTQYF
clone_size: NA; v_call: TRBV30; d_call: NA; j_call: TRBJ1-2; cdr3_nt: TGTGCCTGGACTCCCAGTCCCTCGGGCTACACCTTC; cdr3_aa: CAWTPSPSGYTF
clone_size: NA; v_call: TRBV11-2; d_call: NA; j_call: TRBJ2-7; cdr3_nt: TGTGCCAGCAGCTTAGAGGGCAGCCGAATCTACGAGCAGTACTTC; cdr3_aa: CASSLEGSRIYEQYF
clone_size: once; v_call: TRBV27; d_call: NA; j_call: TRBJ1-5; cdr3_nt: TGTGCCAGCAGTCCCGGGGATAGCAATCAGCCCCAGCATTTT; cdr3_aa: CASSPGDSNQPQHF
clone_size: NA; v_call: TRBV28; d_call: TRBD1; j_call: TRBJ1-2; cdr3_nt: TGTGCCAGCAGTCCTACAGGGGGCCGGTATGGCTACACCTTC; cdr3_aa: CASSPTGGRYGYTF
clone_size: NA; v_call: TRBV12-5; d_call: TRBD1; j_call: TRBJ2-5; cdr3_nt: TGTGCTAGTGGTTTGGAATTTCGGGACAGGGAAGAGACCCAGTACTTC; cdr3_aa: CASGLEFRDREETQYF
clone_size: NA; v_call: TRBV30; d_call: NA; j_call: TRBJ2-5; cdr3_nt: TGTGCCTGGAGTCGGCAGGGGCAAGAGACCCAGTACTTC; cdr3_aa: CAWSRQGQETQYF
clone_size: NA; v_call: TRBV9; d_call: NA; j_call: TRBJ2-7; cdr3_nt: TGTGCCAGCAGCGGCCAGGGGTGGGAGCAGTACTTC; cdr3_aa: CASSGQGWEQYF